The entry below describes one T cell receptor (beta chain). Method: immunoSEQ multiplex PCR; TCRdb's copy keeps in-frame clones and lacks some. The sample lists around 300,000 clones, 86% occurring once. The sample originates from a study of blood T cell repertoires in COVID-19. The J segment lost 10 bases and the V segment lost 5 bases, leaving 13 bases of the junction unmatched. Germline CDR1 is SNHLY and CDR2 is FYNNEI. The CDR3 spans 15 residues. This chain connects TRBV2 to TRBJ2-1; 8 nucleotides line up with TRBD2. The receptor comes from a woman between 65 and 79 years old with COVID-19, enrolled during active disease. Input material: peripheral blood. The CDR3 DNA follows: TGTGCCAGCAGTCAATCAGCGGGGGCCCCCGCGGAGCAGTTCTTC. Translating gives CASSQSAGAPAEQFF.